This T cell receptor (beta chain) was sequenced in a study of radiation and T cells in renal cell carcinoma. Whole-study context: Nephrectomy followed 15 Gy stereotactic body radiation by 4 weeks. General observations from the study: Without pretreatment biopsies, baseline tumor clonotype presence was undetermined. From baseline, blood top tumor clonotypes peaked at 2 weeks post-radiation.

The CDR3 consists of 15 residues. Trimming removed 5 bases from V and 0 bases from J, with 13 bases in between. Germline V gene lookup returns CDR1 MNHEY and CDR2 SVGAGI. Method: immunoSEQ multiplex PCR; TCRdb's copy keeps in-frame clones and lacks some. The sample has about 130,000 clones; over 75% are singletons. Time point of the sample: blood 2 weeks post-SBRT. Sample treatment: 15 Gy SBRT to primary tumor, nephrectomy 4 weeks later. Radiation-treated patients gave blood at baseline, week 2 and week 4. On this clone: Its matching antigen is unknown.

This sequence originates from a woman aged 60-75 years with renal cell carcinoma. The input for sequencing was blood, taken from a patient whose treatment included radiotherapy and nephrectomy. The V and J genes are TRBV6-5 and TRBJ1-2; D remains ambiguous. The CDR3 here is CASSPWADSNYGYTF. CDR3 bases: TGTGCCAGCAGTCCTTGGGCGGACTCTAACTATGGCTACACCTTC.